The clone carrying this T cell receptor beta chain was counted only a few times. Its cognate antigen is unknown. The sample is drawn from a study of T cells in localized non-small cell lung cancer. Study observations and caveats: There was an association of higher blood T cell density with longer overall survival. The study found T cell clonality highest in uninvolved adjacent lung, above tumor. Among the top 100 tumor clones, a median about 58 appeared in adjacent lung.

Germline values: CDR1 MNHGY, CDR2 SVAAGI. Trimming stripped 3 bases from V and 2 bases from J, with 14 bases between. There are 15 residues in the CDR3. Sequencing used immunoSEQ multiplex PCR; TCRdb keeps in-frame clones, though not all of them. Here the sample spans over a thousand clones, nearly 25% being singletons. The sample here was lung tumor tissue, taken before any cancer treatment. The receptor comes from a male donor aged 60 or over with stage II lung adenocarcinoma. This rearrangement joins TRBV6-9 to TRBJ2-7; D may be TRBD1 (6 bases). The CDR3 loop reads CASSYGTSSTYEQYF. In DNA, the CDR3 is TGTGCCAGCAGTTACGGGACATCGTCGACCTACGAGCAGTACTTC.